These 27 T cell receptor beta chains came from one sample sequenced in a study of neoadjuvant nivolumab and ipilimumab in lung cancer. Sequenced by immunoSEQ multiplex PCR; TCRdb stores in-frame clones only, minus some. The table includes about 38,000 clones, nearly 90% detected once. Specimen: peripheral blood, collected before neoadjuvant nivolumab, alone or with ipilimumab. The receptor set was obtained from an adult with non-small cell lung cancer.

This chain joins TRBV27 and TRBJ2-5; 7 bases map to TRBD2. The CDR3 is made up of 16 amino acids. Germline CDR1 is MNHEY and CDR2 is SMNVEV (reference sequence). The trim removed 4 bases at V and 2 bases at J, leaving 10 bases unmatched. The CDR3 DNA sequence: TGTGCCAGCAGTTACTCGGGACTACGATTACAAGAGACCCAGTACTTC. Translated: CASSYSGLRLQETQYF.

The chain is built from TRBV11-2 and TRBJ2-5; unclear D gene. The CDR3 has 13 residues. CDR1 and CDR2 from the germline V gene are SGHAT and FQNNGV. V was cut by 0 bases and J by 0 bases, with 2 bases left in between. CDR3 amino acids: CASSLDHQETQYF. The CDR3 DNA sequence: TGTGCCAGCAGCTTAGATCACCAAGAGACCCAGTACTTC. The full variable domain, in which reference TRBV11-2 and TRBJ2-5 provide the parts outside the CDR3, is EAGVAQSPRYKIIEKRQSVAFWCNPISGHATLYWYQQILGQGPKLLIQFQNNGVVDDSQLPKDRFSAERLKGVDSTLKIQPAKLEDSAVYLCASSLDHQETQYFGPGTRLLVL.

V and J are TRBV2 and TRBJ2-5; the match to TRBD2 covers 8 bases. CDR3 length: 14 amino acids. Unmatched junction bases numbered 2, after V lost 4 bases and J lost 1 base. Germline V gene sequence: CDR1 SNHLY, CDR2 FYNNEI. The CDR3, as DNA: TGTGCCAGCAGTGGGCGGGAGGTCCAAGAGACCCAGTACTTC. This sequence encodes CASSGREVQETQYF.

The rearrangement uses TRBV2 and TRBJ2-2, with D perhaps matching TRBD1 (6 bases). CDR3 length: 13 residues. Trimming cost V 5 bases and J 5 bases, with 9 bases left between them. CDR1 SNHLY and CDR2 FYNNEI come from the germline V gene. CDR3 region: CASSTRGTGELFF. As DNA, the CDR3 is TGTGCCAGCAGTACCAGGGGAACCGGGGAGCTGTTTTTT. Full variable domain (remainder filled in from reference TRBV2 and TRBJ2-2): EPEVTQTPSHQVTQMGQEVILRCVPISNHLYFYWYRQILGQKVEFLVSFYNNEISEKSEIFDDQFSVERPDGSNFTLKIRSTKLEDSAMYFCASSTRGTGELFFGEGSRLTVL.

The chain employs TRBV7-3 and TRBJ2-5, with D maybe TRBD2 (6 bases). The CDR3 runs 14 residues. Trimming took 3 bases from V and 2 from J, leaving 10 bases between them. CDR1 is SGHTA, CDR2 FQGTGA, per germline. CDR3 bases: TGTGCCAGCAGCTTGCAGGGACTGCAAGAGACCCAGTACTTC. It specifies CASSLQGLQETQYF. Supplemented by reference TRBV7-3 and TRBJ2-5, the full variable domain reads GAGVSQTPSNKVTEKGKYVELRCDPISGHTALYWYRQSLGQGPEFLIYFQGTGAADDSGLPNDRFFAVRPEGSVSTLKIQRTERGDSAVYLCASSLQGLQETQYFGPGTRLLVL.

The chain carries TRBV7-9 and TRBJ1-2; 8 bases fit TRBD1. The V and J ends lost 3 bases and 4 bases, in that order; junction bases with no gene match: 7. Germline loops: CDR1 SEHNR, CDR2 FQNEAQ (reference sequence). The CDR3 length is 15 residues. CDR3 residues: CASSLGQQGGYGYTF. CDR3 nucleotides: TGTGCCAGCAGCTTGGGGCAACAGGGGGGCTATGGCTACACCTTC.

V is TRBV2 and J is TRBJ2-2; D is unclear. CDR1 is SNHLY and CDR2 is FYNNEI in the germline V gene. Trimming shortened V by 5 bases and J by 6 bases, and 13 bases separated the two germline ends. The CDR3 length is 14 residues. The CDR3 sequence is CASSTQFSSGELFF. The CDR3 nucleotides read TGTGCCAGCAGTACCCAATTTTCGTCCGGGGAGCTGTTTTTT.

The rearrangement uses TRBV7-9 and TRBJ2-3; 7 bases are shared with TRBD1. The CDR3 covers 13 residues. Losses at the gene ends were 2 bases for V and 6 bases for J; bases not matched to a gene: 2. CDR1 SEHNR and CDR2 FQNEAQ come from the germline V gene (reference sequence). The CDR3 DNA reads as TGTGCCAGCAGCTTATTACAGGGGGATACGCAGTATTTT. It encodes CASSLLQGDTQYF.

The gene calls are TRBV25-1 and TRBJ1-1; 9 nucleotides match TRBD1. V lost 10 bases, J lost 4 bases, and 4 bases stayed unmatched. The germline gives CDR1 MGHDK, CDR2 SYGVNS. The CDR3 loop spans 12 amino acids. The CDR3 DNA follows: TGTGCCACCGGACAGGGGACCACTGAAGCTTTCTTT. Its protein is CATGQGTTEAFF.

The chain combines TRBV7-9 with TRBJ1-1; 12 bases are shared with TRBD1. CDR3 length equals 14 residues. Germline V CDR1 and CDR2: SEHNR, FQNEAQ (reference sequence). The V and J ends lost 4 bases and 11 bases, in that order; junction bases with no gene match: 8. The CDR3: CASSSRDRGRKAFF. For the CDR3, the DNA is TGTGCCAGCAGCTCCCGGGACAGGGGGCGCAAGGCTTTCTTT.

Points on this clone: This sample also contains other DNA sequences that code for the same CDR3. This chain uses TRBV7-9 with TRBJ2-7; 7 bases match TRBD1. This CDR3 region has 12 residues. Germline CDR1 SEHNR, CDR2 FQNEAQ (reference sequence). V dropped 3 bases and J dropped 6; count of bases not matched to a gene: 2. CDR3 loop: CASSLTGTEQYF. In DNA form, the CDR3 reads TGTGCCAGCAGCTTGACAGGGACCGAGCAGTACTTC.

CDR3 region: CASSQWTSGGHNEQFF. DNA of the CDR3: TGTGCCAGCAGTCAATGGACTAGCGGGGGACACAATGAGCAGTTCTTC. V gene TRBV27 combines with J gene TRBJ2-1, with 13 bases fitting TRBD2. CDR3 size: 16 residues. Trimming removed 5 bases from V and 5 bases from J; junction bases left unmatched: 6. Germline loops: CDR1 MNHEY, CDR2 SMNVEV (reference sequence).

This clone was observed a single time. Here the CDR3 DNA reads TGTGCCATCAGTGAGATTCACAGGGACACCGGGGAGCTGTTTTTT. This sequence encodes CAISEIHRDTGELFF. The chain couples TRBV10-3 to TRBJ2-2; D is perhaps TRBD1 (6 bases). V was shortened by 2 bases and J by 3 bases, with 10 bases between the two germline ends. Germline V CDR1 and CDR2: ENHRY, SYGVKD. The CDR3 has 15 residues.

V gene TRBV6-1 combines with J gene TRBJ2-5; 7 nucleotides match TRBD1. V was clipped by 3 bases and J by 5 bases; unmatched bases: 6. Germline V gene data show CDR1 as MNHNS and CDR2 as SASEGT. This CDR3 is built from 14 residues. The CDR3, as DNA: TGTGCCAGCAGTGACCCGACAGGGTTCGAGACCCAGTACTTC. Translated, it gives CASSDPTGFETQYF.

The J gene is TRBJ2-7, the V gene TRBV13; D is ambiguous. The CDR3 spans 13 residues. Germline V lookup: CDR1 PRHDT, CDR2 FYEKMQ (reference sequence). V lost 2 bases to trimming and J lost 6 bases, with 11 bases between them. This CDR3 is CASSLLRSGEQYF. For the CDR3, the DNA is TGTGCCAGCAGCTTACTCAGGAGTGGCGAGCAGTACTTC. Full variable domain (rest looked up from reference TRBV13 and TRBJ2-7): AAGVIQSPRHLIKEKRETATLKCYPIPRHDTVYWYQQGPGQDPQFLISFYEKMQSDKGSIPDRFSAQQFSDYHSELNMSSLELGDSALYFCASSLLRSGEQYFGPGTRLTVT.

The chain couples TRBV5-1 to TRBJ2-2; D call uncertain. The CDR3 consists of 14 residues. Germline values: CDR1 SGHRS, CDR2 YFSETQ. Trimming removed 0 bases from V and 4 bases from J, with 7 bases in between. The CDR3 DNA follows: TGCGCCAGCAGCTTGGATCAGGCCACCGGGGAGCTGTTTTTT. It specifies CASSLDQATGELFF.

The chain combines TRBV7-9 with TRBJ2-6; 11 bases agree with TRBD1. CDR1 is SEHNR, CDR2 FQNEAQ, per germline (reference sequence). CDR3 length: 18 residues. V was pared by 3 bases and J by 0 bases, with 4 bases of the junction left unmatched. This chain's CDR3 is CASSFGQGAFSGANVLTF. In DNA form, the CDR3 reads TGTGCCAGCAGCTTCGGACAGGGGGCGTTCTCTGGGGCCAACGTCCTGACTTTC.

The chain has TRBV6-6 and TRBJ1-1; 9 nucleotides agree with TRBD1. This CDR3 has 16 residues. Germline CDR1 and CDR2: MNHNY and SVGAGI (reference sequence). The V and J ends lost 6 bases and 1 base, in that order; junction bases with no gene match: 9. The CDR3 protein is CASSRGTGWWNTEAFF. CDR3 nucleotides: TGTGCCAGCAGCCGAGGGACAGGGTGGTGGAACACTGAAGCTTTCTTT.

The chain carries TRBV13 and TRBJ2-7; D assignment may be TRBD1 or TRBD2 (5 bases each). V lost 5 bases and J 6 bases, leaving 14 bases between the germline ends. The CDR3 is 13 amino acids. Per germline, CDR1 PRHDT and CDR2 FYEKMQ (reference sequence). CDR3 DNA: TGTGCCAGCAGCCGGGGCCTACTACGCGAGCAGTACTTC. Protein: CASSRGLLREQYF.

The CDR3 DNA sequence: TGTGCCAGCAGACTAGCGGGAGGGATCTACGAGCAGTACTTC. This codes for CASRLAGGIYEQYF. This sequence joins TRBV27 and TRBJ2-7; TRBD2 aligns across 13 bases. The V gene end was trimmed by 6 bases and the J gene end by 3 bases; junction bases not matched to a gene: 2. CDR3 length equals 14 residues. Germline V gene data show CDR1 as MNHEY and CDR2 as SMNVEV (reference sequence).

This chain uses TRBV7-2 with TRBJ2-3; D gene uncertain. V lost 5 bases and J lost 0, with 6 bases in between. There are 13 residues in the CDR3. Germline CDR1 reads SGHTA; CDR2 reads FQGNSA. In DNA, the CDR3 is TGTGCCAGCAGCGCATTAAGCACAGATACGCAGTATTTT. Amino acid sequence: CASSALSTDTQYF.

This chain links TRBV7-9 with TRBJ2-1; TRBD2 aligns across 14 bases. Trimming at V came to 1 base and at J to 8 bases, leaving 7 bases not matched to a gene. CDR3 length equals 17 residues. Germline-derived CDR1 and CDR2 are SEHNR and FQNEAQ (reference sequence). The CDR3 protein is CASSLEGGLAGAHEQFF. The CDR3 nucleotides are TGTGCCAGCAGCTTAGAAGGGGGACTAGCGGGAGCCCATGAGCAGTTCTTC.

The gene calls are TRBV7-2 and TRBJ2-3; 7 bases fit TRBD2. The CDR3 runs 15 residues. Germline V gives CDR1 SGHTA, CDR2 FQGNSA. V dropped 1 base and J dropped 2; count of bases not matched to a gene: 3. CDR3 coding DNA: TGTGCCAGCAGCTTAGATCGGGGGGACACAGATACGCAGTATTTT. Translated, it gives CASSLDRGDTDTQYF.

The CDR3 sequence is CASSPRTGKNTEAFF. Here the CDR3 DNA reads TGTGCCAGCAGCCCCAGGACAGGGAAGAACACTGAAGCTTTCTTT. V gene TRBV7-9 combines with J gene TRBJ1-1; 8 bases are shared with TRBD1. V was clipped by 5 bases and J by 1 base; unmatched bases: 6. Germline-derived CDR1 and CDR2 are SEHNR and FQNEAQ (reference sequence). This CDR3 has 15 amino acids.

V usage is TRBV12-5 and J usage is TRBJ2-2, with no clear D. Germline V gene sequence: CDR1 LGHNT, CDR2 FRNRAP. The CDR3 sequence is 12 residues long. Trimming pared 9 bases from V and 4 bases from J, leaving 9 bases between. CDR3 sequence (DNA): TGTGCTAGCCGCCCCGGCACCGGGGAGCTGTTTTTT. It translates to CASRPGTGELFF.

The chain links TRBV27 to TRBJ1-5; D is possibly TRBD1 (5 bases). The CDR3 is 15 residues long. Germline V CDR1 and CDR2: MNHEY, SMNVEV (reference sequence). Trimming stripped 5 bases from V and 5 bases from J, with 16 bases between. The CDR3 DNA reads TGTGCCAGCAGTGGGGTCGGGGGTTCCGATCAGCCCCAGCATTTT. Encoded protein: CASSGVGGSDQPQHF.

CDR3 sequence reads: CASSLPAAEQYF. The CDR3 nucleotides are TGTGCCAGCAGCCTACCCGCAGCCGAGCAGTACTTC. This chain joins TRBV6-5 and TRBJ2-7; D is unresolved. The CDR3 is made up of 12 amino acids. V lost 6 bases and J lost 6, with 12 bases in between. The germline CDR1 and CDR2 sequences are MNHEY and SVGAGI.